This paragraph covers one T cell receptor (beta chain) sequence. Its cognate antigen is unknown. This sample was taken from a study of cytotoxic CD8 clonotypes in ibrutinib-treated CLL. Across the study: Responses: around 24 partial, 2 complete; after median around 64 months, approximately 15 stayed remitted, approximately twelve progressed. The authors obtained response samples at a median of about eleven months of treatment, range 6 to 36. Whole-study findings and limits: Researchers report that baseline clonality outpaced age-matched healthy donors and tracked circulating CD8+ T-cell counts. Clonality was elevated at ibrutinib response and had returned toward baseline at progression.

The method was immunoSEQ multiplex PCR; TCRdb's version includes in-frame clones alone and lacks a portion of them. The table shows roughly 300,000 clones, with about 72% occurring only once. Germline V gene data show CDR1 as WNHNN and CDR2 as SYGVQD (reference sequence). The germline V and J ends were trimmed by 0 bases and 6 bases, with 9 bases remaining between them. The CDR3 is 14 residues long. The material sequenced was PBMCs, taken at disease progression, from a patient treated with ibrutinib. The receptor comes from a human donor with chronic lymphocytic leukemia. V is TRBV10-1 and J is TRBJ2-1; D may be TRBD2 (5 bases). The CDR3 sequence: CASSESFRGNEQFF. DNA for the CDR3: TGCGCCAGCAGTGAGTCGTTCCGGGGCAATGAGCAGTTCTTC.